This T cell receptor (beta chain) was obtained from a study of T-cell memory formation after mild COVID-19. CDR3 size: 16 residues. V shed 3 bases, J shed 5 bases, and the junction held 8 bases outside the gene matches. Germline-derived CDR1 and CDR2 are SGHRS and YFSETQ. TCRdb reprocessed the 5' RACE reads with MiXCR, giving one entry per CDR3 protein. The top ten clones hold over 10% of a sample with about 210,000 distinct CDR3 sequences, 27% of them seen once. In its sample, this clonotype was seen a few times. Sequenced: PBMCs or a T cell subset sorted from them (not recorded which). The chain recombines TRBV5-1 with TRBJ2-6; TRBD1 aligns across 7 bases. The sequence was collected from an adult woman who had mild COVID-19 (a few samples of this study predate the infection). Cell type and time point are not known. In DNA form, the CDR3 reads TGCGCCAGCAGCTCAAGACAGGGTAACTGGGCCAACGTCCTGACTTTC. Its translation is CASSSRQGNWANVLTF.